The clone carrying this T cell receptor beta chain was seen a few times. These data belong to a study of blood T cell repertoires in COVID-19. The overall study: Samples taken during acute and convalescent COVID-19 were collected in the United States, Italy and Spain. T cells, B-cell-depleted T cells, or PBMCs provided the cDNA or gDNA that served as material.

Deletions cut 5 bases from V and 2 bases from J, with 15 bases between. The CDR3 totals 15 residues. Germline loops: CDR1 SGHTA, CDR2 FQGNSA. Here immunoSEQ multiplex PCR was the method, and the copy in TCRdb shows in-frame clones only, minus some. The data show 150,000 or so clones, with approximately 83% seen just once and less than 30% held by the top ten. Sequences were obtained from peripheral blood. This TCR came from an older woman with acute or convalescent COVID-19. The chain combines TRBV7-2 with TRBJ1-2, with D maybe TRBD1 (5 bases). In DNA, the CDR3 is TGTGCCAGCAGCGAGCAGGGAACCGCAAACTATGGCTACACCTTC. This translates into CASSEQGTANYGYTF.